The 8 T cell receptor beta chains in this list originate from one sample, sequenced in a study of blood T cell repertoires in COVID-19. TCRdb's copy holds only in-frame clones and misses some; the assay was immunoSEQ multiplex PCR. In the table there are tens of thousands of clones, 80% to 90% of which are singletons. The sample was peripheral blood. The source is a man aged 25-40 years with active or convalescent COVID-19.

Only one count was recorded for this clone. The rearrangement links TRBV12-3 or TRBV12-4 to TRBJ2-7; TRBD1 is a possible D gene (6 bases). The CDR3 covers 13 residues. V lost 5 bases and J 2 bases, leaving 10 bases between the germline ends. The CDR3 protein is CASSTTGTYEQYV. The CDR3 DNA reads as TGTGCCAGCAGTACCACAGGGACCTACGAGCAGTACGTC.

The chain combines TRBV23-1 with TRBJ2-7; 7 bases agree with TRBD2. TRBV23-1 is classed as an ORF, of uncertain function. The ends lost 0 bases at V and 7 bases at J; junction bases unmatched: 9. This CDR3 comprises 15 residues. This CDR3 is CASSQSKAVGGEQYV. CDR3 sequence (DNA): TGCGCCAGCAGTCAATCGAAAGCCGTCGGGGGGGAGCAGTACGTC.

V usage is TRBV14 and J usage is TRBJ2-2; 9 bases are a match to TRBD2. CDR1 and CDR2 from the germline V gene are SGHDN and FVKESK. This CDR3 has 15 amino acids. V shed 3 bases, J shed 4 bases, and the junction held 3 bases outside the gene matches. The CDR3 is CASSQTSGLTGELFF. The DNA of the CDR3 is TGTGCCAGCAGCCAGACTAGCGGACTCACCGGGGAGCTGTTTTTT.

This rearrangement joins TRBV3-1 (or the pseudogene TRBV3-2) to TRBJ1-3; possibly TRBD1 for D (5 bases). CDR1 is LGHDT, CDR2 YNNKEL, per germline (reference sequence). Between the trimmed V and J ends, which lost 4 bases and 0 bases, there was a span of 16 bases. The CDR3 is 17 amino acids. The CDR3 region is CASSLPGRQLSGNTIYF. The CDR3 DNA is TGTGCCAGCAGCCTTCCCGGCAGACAGCTCTCTGGAAACACCATATATTTT.

A single count supports this clone. The chain couples TRBV6-1 to TRBJ1-4; TRBD1 aligns across 9 bases. The CDR3 spans 18 residues. CDR1 MNHNS and CDR2 SASEGT come from the germline V gene. V lost 3 bases to trimming and J lost 8 bases; unmatched junction nucleotides: 16. The DNA for the CDR3 is TGTGCCAGCAGTGACCACGACAGGGGGTTGAACGTGGACGAAAAACTGTTTTTT. Residues: CASSDHDRGLNVDEKLFF.

The chain uses TRBV3-1 (or the pseudogene TRBV3-2) and TRBJ2-7; tentative D call: TRBD1 (6 bases). CDR3 size: 18 residues. Germline CDR1 is LGHDT and CDR2 is YNNKEL (reference sequence). V was cut by 0 bases and J by 2 bases, with 20 bases left in between. The CDR3 reads CASSQDGTQGRPPYEQYF. The CDR3 nucleotides read TGTGCCAGCAGCCAAGATGGAACGCAGGGGCGTCCCCCCTACGAGCAGTACTTC.

This clone was seen once. The genes are TRBV7-2 and TRBJ1-2; the D gene is possibly TRBD1 (5 bases). Germline V CDR1 and CDR2: SGHTA, FQGNSA. The CDR3 sequence is 15 residues long. Trimming removed 4 bases at V and 4 bases at J, with 16 bases between. Here the CDR3 reads CASSSRAGLSYGYTF. DNA for the CDR3: TGTGCCAGCAGCTCCCGGGCAGGGTTATCCTATGGCTACACCTTC.

This clone showed up just a few times. This chain connects TRBV6-1 to TRBJ1-1; 7 positions match TRBD1. The V gene end was trimmed by 3 bases and the J gene end by 0 bases; junction bases not matched to a gene: 4. The CDR3 is made up of 15 amino acids. Germline lookup yields CDR1 MNHNS and CDR2 SASEGT. CDR3 in DNA: TGTGCCAGCAGTGAGCGACAGGGCTTGAACACTGAAGCTTTCTTT. This sequence encodes CASSERQGLNTEAFF.